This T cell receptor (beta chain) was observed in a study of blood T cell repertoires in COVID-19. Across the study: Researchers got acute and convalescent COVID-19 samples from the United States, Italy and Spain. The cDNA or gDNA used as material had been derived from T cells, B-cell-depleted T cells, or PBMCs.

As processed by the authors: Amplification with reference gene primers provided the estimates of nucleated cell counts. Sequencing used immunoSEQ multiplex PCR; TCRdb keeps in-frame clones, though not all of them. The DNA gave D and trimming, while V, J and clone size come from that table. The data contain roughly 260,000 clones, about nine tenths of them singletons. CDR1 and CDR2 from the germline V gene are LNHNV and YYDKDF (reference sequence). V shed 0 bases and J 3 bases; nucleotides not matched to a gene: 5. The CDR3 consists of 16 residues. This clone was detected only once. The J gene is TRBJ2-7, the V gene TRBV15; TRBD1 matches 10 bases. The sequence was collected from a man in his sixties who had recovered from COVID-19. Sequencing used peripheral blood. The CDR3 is CATSRDIRTGGYEQYF. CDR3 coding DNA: TGTGCCACCAGCAGAGATATCAGGACAGGGGGCTACGAGCAGTACTTC.